This is a list of T cell receptor beta chains from one sample in a study of CD8 T cells in ankylosing spondylitis. Each CDR3 protein is one row after TCRdb ran MiXCR on the 5' RACE reads. The sample records about 500,000 distinct CDR3 sequences, about 13% being singletons. The material sequenced was blood, either unsorted or a sorted T cell fraction (not recorded which). The receptor source for this set is a male donor with ankylosing spondylitis. Each CDR3 is given with its conserved first and last residue. Each record gives: clone size, V gene, D gene, J gene, CDR3 protein, CDR3 DNA. A D gene is named only where the DNA matches it firmly. Clone size is given for some rows only: seen once, a few or many times, or a class if the clone is expanded.

many	TRBV20-1	-	TRBJ1-2	CSARVGGFSYGYTF	TGCAGTGCTAGAGTTGGAGGGTTTAGCTATGGCTACACCTTC
few	TRBV7-2	-	TRBJ2-1	CASSSRGTGFYNEQFF	TGTGCCAGCAGCTCAAGGGGGACTGGATTCTACAATGAGCAGTTCTTC
-	TRBV27	-	TRBJ1-3	CASSLSAESGNTIYF	TGTGCCAGCAGTTTATCAGCAGAGTCTGGAAACACCATATATTTT
-	TRBV18	-	TRBJ2-3	CASSPRRDLYTDTQYF	TGTGCCAGCTCACCACGCAGGGACTTATACACAGATACGCAGTATTTT
few	TRBV4-2	TRBD2	TRBJ2-6	CASSTSGTSASGANVLTF	TGTGCCAGCAGCACCTCCGGGACTAGCGCCTCTGGGGCCAACGTCCTGACTTTC
few	TRBV3-1	-	TRBJ2-7	CASSHGPTYRDLYEQYF	TGTGCCAGCAGCCATGGTCCCACCTACAGGGACCTCTACGAGCAGTACTTC
many	TRBV2	-	TRBJ2-1	CASSLLLKAFF	TGTGCCAGCAGTTTACTACTAAAAGCGTTCTTC
few	TRBV2	TRBD1	TRBJ2-7	CASKGTDSVEQYF	TGTGCCAGCAAAGGGACAGATTCCGTGGAGCAGTACTTC
-	TRBV6-5	-	TRBJ2-3	CASSARADTQYF	TGTGCCAGCAGCGCACGTGCAGATACGCAGTATTTT
-	TRBV20-1	-	TRBJ2-1	CSALTGRDSSYNEQFF	TGCAGTGCCCTCACGGGGAGGGACAGCTCCTACAATGAGCAGTTCTTC
-	TRBV5-1	-	TRBJ1-2	CASSSSPFAGGNYGYTF	TGCGCCAGCAGCTCCTCTCCCTTTGCGGGCGGAAACTATGGCTACACCTTC
-	TRBV15	-	TRBJ2-1	CATSRDWSNEQFF	TGTGCCACCAGCAGAGATTGGAGCAATGAGCAGTTCTTC
few	TRBV27	-	TRBJ1-2	CASSPSWQGASYTF	TGTGCCAGCAGTCCCTCATGGCAGGGAGCCTCCTACACCTTC
many	TRBV5-1	-	TRBJ1-2	CASSSNPDRDYGYTF	TGCGCCAGCAGCTCCAACCCGGACAGAGACTATGGCTACACCTTC
few	TRBV20-1	TRBD2	TRBJ2-1	CSADGTSARGSNEQFF	TGCAGTGCCGACGGGACTAGCGCCCGAGGAAGCAATGAGCAGTTCTTC
-	TRBV27	-	TRBJ1-5	CASSWRSNQPQHF	TGTGCCAGCAGTTGGAGAAGCAATCAGCCCCAGCATTTT
many	TRBV15	TRBD2	TRBJ2-1	CATSRDYRKTSGRDNEQFF	TGTGCCACCAGCAGAGATTACCGAAAGACTAGCGGGAGGGACAATGAGCAGTTCTTC
-	TRBV10-3	TRBD2	TRBJ2-1	CATPAGTSGSSYNEQFF	TGTGCCACCCCCGCCGGGACTAGCGGGAGCTCCTACAATGAGCAGTTCTTC
many	TRBV5-1	TRBD2	TRBJ2-2	CASSYLTSGGMAAGELFF	TGCGCCAGCAGCTACTTGACTAGCGGGGGCATGGCCGCCGGGGAGCTGTTTTTT
-	TRBV10-3	TRBD1	TRBJ1-2	CAIGREITGVHGYTF	TGTGCCATCGGGCGGGAGATAACAGGGGTACATGGCTACACCTTC
few	TRBV20-1	-	TRBJ2-3	CSAEGLGGGPMGTDTQYF	TGCAGTGCAGAAGGGTTAGGGGGAGGGCCGATGGGCACAGATACGCAGTATTTT
-	TRBV10-3	-	TRBJ2-1	CAISLQGGSGFNEQFF	TGTGCCATCAGTTTGCAGGGGGGCTCAGGGTTCAATGAGCAGTTCTTC
-	TRBV12-3/TRBV12-4	-	TRBJ1-2	CASSTLGYGYTF	TGTGCCAGCAGTACCTTGGGGTATGGCTACACCTTC
few	TRBV6-6	-	TRBJ2-5	CASSYGTRETQYF	TGTGCCAGCAGTTACGGGACCAGAGAGACCCAGTACTTC
many	TRBV20-1	TRBD1	TRBJ2-1	CSARDLTGTEQFF	TGCAGTGCTAGGGATTTGACAGGGACTGAGCAGTTCTTC
few	TRBV18	-	TRBJ1-1	CASSPSQAEAFF	TGTGCCAGCTCACCCTCACAGGCTGAAGCTTTCTTT
-	TRBV15	-	TRBJ1-4	CATSGRSNREKLFF	TGTGCCACCAGCGGACGGTCAAACAGAGAAAAACTGTTTTTT
-	TRBV29-1	-	TRBJ1-2	CSVGAGTPAYGYTF	TGCAGCGTTGGAGCCGGGACCCCGGCCTATGGCTACACCTTC
many	TRBV12-3/TRBV12-4	-	TRBJ2-1	CASSWTRNEQFF	TGTGCCAGCAGTTGGACACGCAATGAGCAGTTCTTC
many	TRBV7-9	-	TRBJ2-1	CASSPLGGRSYNEQFF	TGTGCCAGCAGCCCCCTGGGCGGGCGCTCCTACAATGAGCAGTTCTTC
-	TRBV20-1	-	TRBJ2-1	CSARTVSNEQFF	TGCAGTGCTCGGACAGTCTCTAATGAGCAGTTCTTC
-	TRBV24-1	TRBD2	TRBJ2-3	CATSKTGLAGDSDTQYF	TGTGCCACCAGCAAGACCGGACTAGCGGGAGATTCGGATACGCAGTATTTT
-	TRBV29-1	-	TRBJ1-1	CSVGHRNTEAFF	TGCAGCGTTGGACACCGCAACACTGAAGCTTTCTTT
-	TRBV19	-	TRBJ1-5	CASRPQGGSNQPQHF	TGTGCCAGTAGACCACAGGGAGGTAGCAATCAGCCCCAGCATTTT
many	TRBV5-1	-	TRBJ1-6	CASSPAGGNSPLHF	TGCGCCAGCAGCCCCGCCGGGGGGAATTCACCCCTCCACTTT
-	TRBV20-1	TRBD2	TRBJ2-5	CSAVGRIQETQYF	TGCAGTGCTGTCGGGAGGATCCAAGAGACCCAGTACTTC
few	TRBV6-5	TRBD1	TRBJ1-1	CASTFDRGDTEAFF	TGTGCCAGCACTTTTGACAGGGGGGACACTGAAGCTTTCTTT
few	TRBV12-3/TRBV12-4	TRBD1	TRBJ2-1	CASNRPGTGGFNEQFF	TGTGCCAGCAATCGCCCCGGGACAGGAGGGTTCAATGAGCAGTTCTTC
-	TRBV19	TRBD1	TRBJ2-4	CASSPLDRVGNIQYF	TGTGCCAGTAGTCCCCTGGACAGGGTTGGAAACATTCAGTACTTC
many	TRBV4-1	TRBD1	TRBJ2-1	CASSRDDRVTYNEQFF	TGCGCCAGCAGCCGAGATGACAGGGTTACCTACAATGAGCAGTTCTTC
-	TRBV19	-	TRBJ2-1	CASRMDSYNEQFF	TGTGCCAGTAGAATGGACAGTTACAATGAGCAGTTCTTC
-	TRBV20-1	TRBD1	TRBJ1-1	CSAAGTGGPTEAFF	TGCAGTGCTGCCGGGACAGGGGGCCCCACTGAAGCTTTCTTT
many	TRBV7-9	TRBD1	TRBJ2-2	CASSPWQGAVGELFF	TGTGCCAGCAGCCCATGGCAGGGGGCTGTCGGGGAGCTGTTTTTT